The 26 T cell receptor beta chains below were found in one sample sequenced in a study of T cell responses to AZD1222 COVID-19 vaccine. Generated by immunoSEQ multiplex PCR, the TCRdb table keeps only in-frame clones and is missing some. The table shows 200,000 to 250,000 clones, with roughly 94% occurring only once. This sample comprised peripheral blood, obtained 28 days after the second dose of the MenACWY control vaccine. Every receptor here comes from an adult who received the MenACWY meningococcal vaccine as a control.

This sequence joins TRBV28 and TRBJ2-7; TRBD1 aligns across 11 bases. From germline, CDR1 is MDHEN and CDR2 SYDVKM. V lost 5 bases and J lost 2; bases outside the gene matches: 5. CDR3 length: 15 residues. The CDR3 nucleotides are TGTGCCAGCAGTACTGCGGGACAGGGGGCCTACGAGCAGTACTTC. Residues: CASSTAGQGAYEQYF.

The chain employs TRBV5-4 and TRBJ2-7; perhaps TRBD1 as D (6 bases). V was cut by 0 bases and J by 0 bases, with 10 bases left in between. The V gene's germline CDR1 is SGHNT and CDR2 YYREEE (reference sequence). The CDR3 runs to 15 residues. The CDR3 DNA reads as TGTGCCAGCAGCTTGGGACAGGCCGGCTCCTACGAGCAGTACTTC. This gives the protein CASSLGQAGSYEQYF.

J is TRBJ2-7 and V is TRBV5-1; 11 nucleotides line up with TRBD1. The CDR3 sequence is 16 residues long. The trim removed 4 bases at V and 4 bases at J, leaving 10 bases unmatched. Germline V CDR1 and CDR2: SGHRS, YFSETQ. CDR3 in amino acids: CASSPTGTGGGYEQYF. The CDR3 nucleotides read TGCGCCAGCAGCCCCACCGGGACAGGGGGTGGGTACGAGCAGTACTTC.

V gene TRBV6-5 combines with J gene TRBJ2-7; TRBD1 agrees at 8 bases. This CDR3 is built from 15 residues. The V and J ends lost 5 bases and 1 base, in that order; junction bases with no gene match: 7. Germline CDR1 reads MNHEY; CDR2 reads SVGAGI. CDR3 nucleotides: TGTGCCAGCAGTAGGACAGGGCCTACTTCCTACGAGCAGTACTTC. It encodes CASSRTGPTSYEQYF.

In this sample, this clone turned up once. CDR3 loop: CACRRGTFYNEQFF. The DNA for the CDR3 is TGTGCCTGTCGTAGAGGGACTTTCTACAATGAGCAGTTCTTC. This sequence joins TRBV30 and TRBJ2-1; maybe TRBD2 (6 bases). V shed 6 bases and J shed 3 bases, with 15 bases lying between them. The CDR3 covers 14 residues. Germline V gives CDR1 GTSNPN, CDR2 SVGIG (reference sequence).

The V and J genes are TRBV6-5 and TRBJ2-2; 10 nucleotides align to TRBD1. CDR1 and CDR2 from the germline V gene are MNHEY and SVGAGI. The CDR3 sequence is 14 residues long. V dropped 9 bases and J dropped 6; count of bases not matched to a gene: 7. This CDR3 is CASRDRGVAGELFF. Written as DNA, the CDR3 is TGTGCCAGTCGGGACAGGGGAGTCGCCGGGGAGCTGTTTTTT.

The chain recombines TRBV14 with TRBJ2-3; perhaps TRBD2 as D (6 bases). The germline V and J ends were trimmed by 0 bases and 0 bases, with 13 bases remaining between them. Looked up from germline, CDR1 is SGHDN and CDR2 is FVKESK. CDR3 length: 17 residues. The DNA for the CDR3 is TGTGCCAGCAGCCAAGATCGGACTACCATTAGCACAGATACGCAGTATTTT. It specifies CASSQDRTTISTDTQYF.

The chain is built from TRBV19 and TRBJ1-3; unclear D gene. The V and J ends lost 2 bases and 0 bases respectively, with 5 bases between them. This CDR3 has 14 amino acids. Per the germline V gene, CDR1 is LNHDA and CDR2 is SQIVND (reference sequence). CDR3 in amino acids: CASSIQISGNTIYF. The CDR3 nucleotides read TGTGCCAGTAGTATACAGATCTCTGGAAACACCATATATTTT.

This chain joins TRBV28 and TRBJ2-2; 9 nucleotides align to TRBD1. Per germline, CDR1 MDHEN and CDR2 SYDVKM. J gave up 3 bases and V 4 bases, and 6 bases lay outside the gene matches. The CDR3 has 16 residues. The CDR3 nucleotides are TGTGCCAGCAGTTCCCCGGGACAGGGTGACACCGGGGAGCTGTTTTTT. The encoded protein is CASSSPGQGDTGELFF. Using reference TRBV28 and TRBJ2-2 for the parts outside the CDR3, the full variable domain is DVKVTQSSRYLVKRTGEKVFLECVQDMDHENMFWYRQDPGLGLRLIYFSYDVKMKEKGDIPEGYSVSREKKERFSLILESASTNQTSMYLCASSSPGQGDTGELFFGEGSRLTVL.

V usage is TRBV11-2 and J usage is TRBJ1-2, with D tentatively TRBD1 (5 bases). CDR3 size: 13 residues. The germline V gene has CDR1 SGHAT and CDR2 FQNNGV. Trimming pared 7 bases from V and 3 bases from J, leaving 12 bases between. CDR3 nucleotides: TGTGCCAGCAAGCGGGACGGGGACTATGGCTACACCTTC. Translating it yields CASKRDGDYGYTF.

The CDR3 loop reads CASSPIQGHQPQHF. As DNA, the CDR3 is TGTGCCAGCAGTCCTATTCAGGGACATCAGCCCCAGCATTTT. The chain joins TRBV28 to TRBJ1-5; TRBD1 is a possible D gene (5 bases). This CDR3 spans 14 amino acids. The V gene's germline CDR1 is MDHEN and CDR2 SYDVKM. V lost 5 bases to trimming and J lost 5 bases, with 13 bases between them.

The CDR3: CASSRGQGDAQYF. The CDR3 DNA reads TGTGCCAGCAGCCGTGGACAGGGGGATGCGCAGTACTTC. The rearrangement uses TRBV5-6 and TRBJ2-7; 10 bases align to TRBD1. The CDR3 length is 13 residues. The germline gives CDR1 SGHDT, CDR2 YYEEEE. V lost 4 bases to trimming and J lost 9 bases; unmatched junction nucleotides: 7.

This chain uses TRBV29-1 with TRBJ1-5; D ambiguous. The CDR3 length is 14 residues. Trimming shortened V by 4 bases and J by 2 bases, and 12 bases separated the two germline ends. Germline V gene data show CDR1 as SQVTM and CDR2 as ANQGSEA. This CDR3 is CSVVESGRNQPQHF. CDR3 coding DNA: TGCAGCGTTGTCGAGAGTGGCCGCAATCAGCCCCAGCATTTT.

The rearrangement links TRBV3-1 (or the pseudogene TRBV3-2) to TRBJ2-3; the match to TRBD2 covers 8 bases. CDR3 length: 15 amino acids. Germline V lookup: CDR1 LGHDT, CDR2 YNNKEL (reference sequence). V was clipped by 3 bases and J by 2 bases; unmatched bases: 4. The CDR3 DNA reads as TGTGCCAGCAGCCACCGACTAGCGCCCACAGATACGCAGTATTTT. Its protein product is CASSHRLAPTDTQYF.

The chain carries TRBV7-9 and TRBJ2-7; a weak D match, TRBD1 (6 bases). In germline, CDR1 is SEHNR, CDR2 FQNEAQ (reference sequence). The CDR3 contains 14 residues. Trimming took 5 bases from V and 0 from J, leaving 11 bases between them. The CDR3 protein is CASSPQGSSYEQYF. The CDR3 coding sequence is TGTGCCAGCAGCCCCCAGGGGAGCTCCTACGAGCAGTACTTC. Looking up the rest from reference TRBV7-9 and TRBJ2-7 gives the full variable domain: DTGVSQNPRHKITKRGQNVTFRCDPISEHNRLYWYRQTLGQGPEFLTYFQNEAQLEKSRLLSDRFSAERPKGSFSTLEIQRTEQGDSAMYLCASSPQGSSYEQYFGPGTRLTVT.

J is TRBJ2-3 and V is TRBV28; perhaps D is TRBD1 or TRBD2 (6 bases each). V was trimmed by 4 bases and J by 6 bases, leaving 17 bases between them. The CDR3 totals 15 residues. Germline lookup yields CDR1 MDHEN and CDR2 SYDVKM. CDR3 DNA: TGTGCCAGCAGTTCCGCCGGGGGCGGGGAGGATACGCAGTATTTT. The encoded protein is CASSSAGGGEDTQYF.

The rearrangement uses TRBV7-2 and TRBJ2-1, with 11 bases that match TRBD2. V lost 1 base and J lost 6; bases outside the gene matches: 5. Germline CDR1 is SGHTA and CDR2 is FQGNSA. CDR3 length: 16 amino acids. This CDR3 reads CASSLEGLAGSNEQFF. In DNA form, the CDR3 reads TGTGCCAGCAGCTTAGAAGGACTAGCGGGCTCCAATGAGCAGTTCTTC.

The J gene is TRBJ2-5, the V gene TRBV2; D might be TRBD1 (5 bases). CDR1 and CDR2 (germline): SNHLY, FYNNEI. The CDR3 totals 11 residues. This chain's CDR3 is CAGQGSGTQYF. For the CDR3, the DNA is TGTGCAGGCCAGGGTAGTGGGACCCAGTACTTC.

This chain connects TRBV9 to TRBJ2-1; D gene uncertain. Germline V gives CDR1 SGDLS, CDR2 YYNGEE. CDR3 length equals 14 residues. With 0 bases removed from V and 4 bases from J, the gap between germline ends came to 8 bases. The chain's CDR3 is CASSVEVTYNEQFF. CDR3 nucleotides: TGTGCCAGCAGCGTAGAGGTTACTTACAATGAGCAGTTCTTC.

This chain joins TRBV5-1 and TRBJ2-7; 8 bases align to TRBD2. The CDR3 length is 14 residues. The V gene end was trimmed by 2 bases and the J gene end by 2 bases; junction bases not matched to a gene: 3. The V gene's germline CDR1 is SGHRS and CDR2 YFSETQ. In DNA, the CDR3 is TGCGCCAGCAGCTTCCGCGGGGGGCCCTACGAGCAGTACTTC. Translation: CASSFRGGPYEQYF.

For the CDR3, the DNA is TGTGCCAGTAGTACCTCGGGACAGGCGGGGGTCCAGCCCCAGCATTTT. Its protein is CASSTSGQAGVQPQHF. The chain recombines TRBV19 with TRBJ1-5; 8 bases map to TRBD1. Trimming at V came to 4 bases and at J to 7 bases, leaving 12 bases not matched to a gene. The CDR3 has 16 residues. In germline, CDR1 is LNHDA, CDR2 SQIVND (reference sequence).

This chain connects TRBV11-1 to TRBJ2-1; D is possibly TRBD1 (5 bases). The CDR3 contains 11 residues. V lost 5 bases to trimming and J lost 9 bases, with 8 bases between them. The germline V gene encodes CDR1 SGHAT and CDR2 FQDESV (reference sequence). The DNA for the CDR3 is TGTGCCAGCAGCGGCAGGGTTGAGCAGTTCTTC. Amino acid sequence: CASSGRVEQFF.

The V gene is TRBV30, the J gene TRBJ1-1, with TRBD1 as a possible D gene (5 bases). This CDR3 region has 12 residues. Germline V gene lookup returns CDR1 GTSNPN and CDR2 SVGIG (reference sequence). V gave up 5 bases and J gave up 3 bases, with 10 bases separating them. CDR3 DNA: TGTGCCTGGGGCAGGGTAGACACTGAAGCTTTCTTT. It codes for CAWGRVDTEAFF.

The chain uses TRBV14 and TRBJ2-4, with 12 bases fitting TRBD2. The CDR3 extends over 18 amino acids. Trimming removed 3 bases from V and 7 bases from J; junction bases left unmatched: 13. Germline assignment: CDR1 SGHDN and CDR2 FVKESK. In DNA form, the CDR3 reads TGTGCCAGCAGCCACCACTCACCGACTAGCGGGAGAAGCAACATTCAGTACTTC. This sequence encodes CASSHHSPTSGRSNIQYF.

The genes are TRBV9 and TRBJ1-4; D ambiguous. Trimming took off 2 bases at V and 3 bases at J, with 14 bases between the two ends. Germline V gene sequence: CDR1 SGDLS, CDR2 YYNGEE. The CDR3 is 16 amino acids. CDR3: CASSVSPRGSNEKLFF. In nucleotides, the CDR3 is TGTGCCAGCAGCGTGAGCCCCCGGGGATCTAATGAAAAACTGTTTTTT. Full variable domain (missing parts from reference TRBV9 and TRBJ1-4): DSGVTQTPKHLITATGQRVTLRCSPRSGDLSVYWYQQSLDQGLQFLIQYYNGEERAKGNILERFSAQQFPDLHSELNLSSLELGDSALYFCASSVSPRGSNEKLFFGSGTQLSVL.

This chain joins TRBV30 and TRBJ2-1, with D hard to call. CDR3 length: 13 amino acids. Deletions cut 0 bases from V and 5 bases from J, with 8 bases between. Germline lookup yields CDR1 GTSNPN and CDR2 SVGIG (reference sequence). The CDR3 sequence is CAWSVHSDNEQFF. The CDR3 region has the DNA TGTGCCTGGAGTGTACATTCAGACAATGAGCAGTTCTTC.